This T cell receptor beta chain was recorded in a study of cytotoxic CD8 clonotypes in ibrutinib-treated CLL. Background on the study: Outcomes included some 24 partial and 2 complete responses; after median approximately six years, approximately 15 stayed remitted and some 12 progressed.

The study's findings and limits: While tracking circulating CD8+ T-cell counts, baseline clonality exceeded that of age-matched healthy donors. Progressing and sustained-remission patients had different sampling times.

Germline CDR1 reads SGHTA; CDR2 reads FQGNSA. The ends lost 2 bases at V and 4 bases at J; junction bases unmatched: 8. This CDR3 comprises 15 residues. Comments on this clone: What it recognizes is unknown.

Deep sequencing aimed at 1 in 200,000 to 1 in 1 million T cells' resolution. This table comes from immunoSEQ multiplex PCR, and its TCRdb copy is limited to in-frame clones, with some not included. The data hold around 300,000 clones, with roughly 80% observed a single time. The TCR comes from a human donor with chronic lymphocytic leukemia. Material: PBMCs, obtained before ibrutinib treatment. The rearrangement joins TRBV7-2 to TRBJ2-7, with TRBD2 matching 7 bases. The CDR3 DNA reads as TGTGCCAGCAGCTTATTGGAGGGAGGGCAGTACGAGCAGTACTTC. Translated: CASSLLEGGQYEQYF.